What follows are 7 T cell receptor beta chains derived from one specimen sequenced in a study of technical replicates of blood from several donors. Sequencing was performed with immunoSEQ multiplex PCR; in TCRdb, only in-frame clones are kept and a portion is missing. The table includes tens of thousands of clones, roughly nine tenths detected once. Sequencing was carried out using PBMCs. All receptors derive from a human donor in good health. Some clones in this sample may be carry-over from other donors' samples.

This chain uses TRBV6-1 with TRBJ2-7; the D gene is possibly TRBD2 (6 bases). The CDR3 consists of 15 residues. Per germline, CDR1 MNHNS and CDR2 SASEGT. V was trimmed by 1 base and J by 7 bases, leaving 17 bases between them. The CDR3 loop is CASSEGAGPSSEQYF. In DNA form, the CDR3 reads TGTGCCAGCAGTGAAGGGGCGGGGCCCTCGTCGGAGCAGTACTTC.

The V call is TRBV7-2, the J call TRBJ2-1; D possibly corresponds to TRBD1 (5 bases). Deletions cut 4 bases from V and 6 bases from J, with 10 bases between. Germline loops: CDR1 SGHTA, CDR2 FQGNSA. This CDR3 region has 13 residues. The CDR3 bases are TGTGCCAGCAGCTCTGACAGAGTCAATGAGCAGTTCTTC. This codes for CASSSDRVNEQFF. Using reference TRBV7-2 and TRBJ2-1 for the parts outside the CDR3, the full variable domain is GAGVSQSPSNKVTEKGKDVELRCDPISGHTALYWYRQSLGQGLEFLIYFQGNSAPDKSGLPSDRFSAERTGGSVSTLTIQRTQQEDSAVYLCASSSDRVNEQFFGPGTRLTVL.

The chain carries TRBV20-1 and TRBJ1-1, with D perhaps matching TRBD1 (5 bases). Trimming shortened V by 6 bases and J by 7 bases, and 12 bases separated the two germline ends. Germline V gene sequence: CDR1 DFQATT, CDR2 SNEGSKA (reference sequence). The CDR3 length is 11 residues. The CDR3 is CSARPGLEAFF. CDR3 in DNA: TGCAGTGCCAGGCCAGGGCTTGAAGCTTTCTTT.

The CDR3 loop is CASSYEEGISPLHF. DNA of the CDR3: TGTGCCAGCAGTTACGAGGAAGGTATTTCACCCCTCCACTTT. The rearrangement links TRBV6-6 to TRBJ1-6; no firm D call. The germline V gene has CDR1 MNHNY and CDR2 SVGAGI (reference sequence). V was shortened by 2 bases and J by 9 bases, with 11 bases between the two germline ends. CDR3 length equals 14 residues.

This clone has more than one count but fewer than ten. The J gene is TRBJ1-4, the V gene TRBV7-8, with TRBD1 matching 7 bases. CDR1 SGHVS and CDR2 FQNEAQ come from the germline V gene. The CDR3 sequence is 12 residues long. V lost 7 bases to trimming and J lost 6 bases; unmatched junction nucleotides: 2. This CDR3 is CASKGADEKLFF. In DNA form, the CDR3 reads TGTGCCAGCAAGGGGGCTGATGAAAAACTGTTTTTT.

The rearrangement uses TRBV19 and TRBJ2-1, with a weak D call TRBD1 (6 bases). Looked up from germline, CDR1 is LNHDA and CDR2 is SQIVND (reference sequence). This CDR3 is 13 amino acids long. V lost 6 bases, J lost 10 bases, and 16 bases lay in between. CDR3 in amino acids: CASSTVSRGEQFF. CDR3 sequence (DNA): TGTGCCAGTAGCACCGTGTCTAGGGGGGAGCAGTTCTTC. Together with reference TRBV19 and TRBJ2-1, the CDR3 gives the full variable domain: DGGITQSPKYLFRKEGQNVTLSCEQNLNHDAMYWYRQDPGQGLRLIYYSQIVNDFQKGDIAEGYSVSREKKESFPLTVTSAQKNPTAFYLCASSTVSRGEQFFGPGTRLTVL.

This chain joins TRBV7-2 and TRBJ2-4, with 7 bases aligning to TRBD1. V trimming: 5 bases; J trimming: 3 bases; junction bases outside the gene matches: 4. Germline assignment: CDR1 SGHTA and CDR2 FQGNSA. The CDR3 has 14 amino acids. The CDR3 loop reads CASSLQGSKNIQYF. CDR3 in DNA: TGTGCCAGCAGCCTACAGGGGAGCAAAAACATTCAGTACTTC.